The next 25 T cell receptor beta chains were all read from a single sample in a study of blood T cell repertoires in COVID-19 (dated by TCRdb to 2020 to 2021). Receptor libraries were prepared by the immunoSEQ multiplex PCR assay. Sourced from immuneACCESS, this table was stored by TCRdb with only in-frame sequences that have V and J called. A share of the clones is absent; for the studies checked, an unresolved V gene accounts for under half, and the remainder has no known explanation. In all, the sample holds hundreds of thousands of clones, and roughly nine tenths of those were seen once. Clones ranked in the top ten supply 2.4% of the sample. The sequenced material came from PBMCs or T cells enriched from blood (not recorded which). The source of these receptors is a woman in her late teens or twenties who had recovered from COVID-19.

The chain combines TRBV7-6 with TRBJ1-6; weak D call: TRBD1 (5 bases). Germline V gene sequence: CDR1 SGHVS, CDR2 FNYEAQ. This CDR3 spans 15 amino acids. V gave up 4 bases and J gave up 3 bases, with 10 bases separating them. The CDR3 nucleotides are TGTGCCAGCAGCTCATCAGGGCACTATAATTCACCCCTCCACTTT. Translation gives CASSSSGHYNSPLHF.

The V and J genes are TRBV28 and TRBJ2-2, with 7 bases matching TRBD1. This CDR3 is built from 16 residues. V trimming: 6 bases; J trimming: 2 bases; junction bases outside the gene matches: 9. Germline V CDR1 and CDR2: MDHEN, SYDVKM. CDR3 DNA: TGTGCCAGCAGAACGACCGGGACAGATAACACCGGGGAGCTGTTTTTT. Protein sequence: CASRTTGTDNTGELFF.

The chain is built from TRBV5-8 and TRBJ1-2, with 9 bases lining up with TRBD1. Unmatched junction bases numbered 9, after V lost 4 bases and J lost 8 bases. Per the germline V gene, CDR1 is SGHTS and CDR2 is YDEGEE. The CDR3 is 14 residues long. In DNA form, the CDR3 reads TGTGCCAGCAGCCCGGTACAGGGGGCTCGGGGCTACACCTTC. This translates into CASSPVQGARGYTF.

This chain uses TRBV3-1 (or the pseudogene TRBV3-2) with TRBJ1-1; D is unresolved. The V gene lost 3 bases and the J gene lost 8 bases, with 7 bases spanning the gap. The CDR3 covers 11 residues. Looked up from germline, CDR1 is LGHDT and CDR2 is YNNKEL (reference sequence). DNA of the CDR3: TGTGCCAGCAGCCAGTCAGAAGAAGCTTTCTTT. It specifies CASSQSEEAFF.

Comment on this clone: At one boundary the junction diverges from the germline segment, which might be a read error. The chain employs TRBV10-2 and TRBJ2-2; tentative D call: TRBD1 (5 bases). Per the germline V gene, CDR1 is WSHSY and CDR2 is SAAADI. The length of the CDR3 is 17 residues. CDR3 DNA sequence: TGCGCCAGCAGTGAGCCTTGGCGCTCAGGGAACCCCGGGGAGCTGTTTTTT. This encodes CASSEPWRSGNPGELFF.

The rearrangement uses TRBV23-1 and TRBJ2-1; TRBD2 matches 9 bases. Being an ORF, TRBV23-1 has a function that is uncertain. The CDR3 has 14 residues. V trimming: 10 bases; J trimming: 6 bases; junction bases outside the gene matches: 10. The CDR3 bases are TGCGCCACCCCAAAGCGGGGGGCCTTCAATGAGCAGTTCTTC. Encoded protein: CATPKRGAFNEQFF.

The chain is built from TRBV3-1 (or the pseudogene TRBV3-2) and TRBJ1-4; the match to TRBD1 covers 9 bases. With V trimmed by 3 bases and J by 4 bases, 3 bases remained unmatched. This CDR3 has 15 amino acids. Germline V gives CDR1 LGHDT, CDR2 YNNKEL (reference sequence). The CDR3 reads CASSHRDRDNEKLFF. For the CDR3, the DNA is TGTGCCAGCAGCCACCGGGACAGGGATAATGAAAAACTGTTTTTT.

The V and J genes are TRBV10-2 and TRBJ1-6, with D perhaps TRBD1 (6 bases). Germline assignment: CDR1 WSHSY and CDR2 SAAADI. This CDR3 comprises 12 residues. V lost 6 bases and J lost 8, with 8 bases in between. The CDR3 spells CASSRGDSPLHF. The CDR3 bases are TGCGCCAGCAGCAGGGGTGATTCACCCCTCCACTTT.

The rearrangement links TRBV19 to TRBJ1-2; D ambiguous. The CDR3 has 12 amino acids. Germline V lookup: CDR1 LNHDA, CDR2 SQIVND (reference sequence). V lost 8 bases to trimming and J lost 3 bases, with 10 bases between them. CDR3 bases: TGTGCCAGTGCCCCGGGGTACTATGGCTACACCTTC. Translating it yields CASAPGYYGYTF.

This clone was observed many times. The chain joins TRBV15 to TRBJ1-5; unclear D gene. From germline, CDR1 is LNHNV and CDR2 YYDKDF (reference sequence). This CDR3 is 15 amino acids long. Trimming left V 1 base short and J 6 bases short, with 13 bases between. DNA of the CDR3: TGTGCCACCAGCAGAGGAGTTGGCGGGGTTCAGCCCCAGCATTTT. Protein: CATSRGVGGVQPQHF. Full variable domain (missing parts from reference TRBV15 and TRBJ1-5): DAMVIQNPRYQVTQFGKPVTLSCSQTLNHNVMYWYQQKSSQAPKLLFHYYDKDFNNEADTPDNFQSRRPNTSFCFLDIRSPGLGDTAMYLCATSRGVGGVQPQHFGDGTRLSIL.

V gene TRBV6-1 combines with J gene TRBJ2-7; D gene unclear. Germline lookup yields CDR1 MNHNS and CDR2 SASEGT. The CDR3 consists of 13 residues. Trimming took off 3 bases at V and 0 bases at J, with 6 bases between the two ends. The DNA of the CDR3 is TGTGCCAGCAGTGACAGATTCTCCTACGAGCAGTACTTC. It is translated as CASSDRFSYEQYF.

This chain's CDR3 is CASSRTSGGVQETQYF. The DNA of the CDR3 is TGCGCCAGCAGCCGGACTAGCGGGGGGGTACAAGAGACCCAGTACTTC. The rearrangement links TRBV4-1 to TRBJ2-5, with 15 nucleotides matching TRBD2. Per germline, CDR1 MGHRA and CDR2 YSYEKL. V lost 4 bases to trimming and J lost 2 bases; unmatched junction nucleotides: 2. The length of the CDR3 is 16 residues.

The V gene is TRBV5-1, the J gene TRBJ1-1, with D maybe TRBD1 (6 bases). V was clipped by 6 bases and J by 3 bases, with 9 bases between them. The CDR3 contains 12 residues. Germline V CDR1 and CDR2: SGHRS, YFSETQ. CDR3 in DNA: TGCGCCAGCAAGGGACAAGACACTGAAGCTTTCTTT. Its protein product is CASKGQDTEAFF.

J is TRBJ1-6 and V is TRBV7-9; D might be TRBD1 (5 bases). From germline, CDR1 is SEHNR and CDR2 FQNEAQ (reference sequence). V lost 4 bases and J 10 bases, leaving 14 bases between the germline ends. The CDR3 totals 14 residues. CDR3 sequence reads: CASSYAGVGSPLHF. The CDR3, as DNA: TGTGCCAGCAGCTATGCGGGGGTGGGATCACCCCTCCACTTT.

The rearrangement uses TRBV5-6 and TRBJ1-5; D is perhaps TRBD1 (6 bases). Germline V gene lookup returns CDR1 SGHDT and CDR2 YYEEEE. Trimming removed 1 base from V and 5 bases from J, with 19 bases in between. The CDR3 runs to 17 residues. The CDR3 DNA is TGTGCCAGCAGCTTGAGTCTTGACAGGCCGGGCTATCAGCCCCAGCATTTT. This gives the protein CASSLSLDRPGYQPQHF.

V and J are TRBV4-2 and TRBJ2-7, with TRBD1 matching over 9 bases. V gave up 2 bases and J gave up 1 base; unmatched junction bases: 6. The CDR3 contains 16 residues. Germline CDR1 reads LGHNA; CDR2 reads YNFKEQ. The CDR3 sequence: CASSQIPGQGSYEQYF. The CDR3 coding sequence is TGTGCCAGCAGCCAAATCCCGGGACAGGGATCCTACGAGCAGTACTTC.

The chain recombines TRBV19 with TRBJ1-5; D is undetermined. V lost 5 bases and J 7 bases, leaving 12 bases between the germline ends. The CDR3 extends over 13 amino acids. The V gene's germline CDR1 is LNHDA and CDR2 SQIVND (reference sequence). DNA for the CDR3: TGTGCCAGTAGTTCTCAACCGGGACAGCCCCAGCATTTT. This codes for CASSSQPGQPQHF.

The chain combines TRBV29-1 with TRBJ1-1; D is undetermined. The V gene lost 6 bases and the J gene lost 9 bases, with 17 bases spanning the gap. CDR1 SQVTM and CDR2 ANQGSEA come from the germline V gene. The CDR3 spans 12 residues. Here the CDR3 DNA reads TGCAGCGTCGCTAGAGAGTTCCTGAAAGCTTTCTTT. This codes for CSVAREFLKAFF.

The chain links TRBV28 to TRBJ1-5, with D tentatively TRBD1 (5 bases). The CDR3 extends over 15 amino acids. The V end lost 3 bases, the J end lost 8 bases, and 17 bases lay between the germline ends. Looked up from germline, CDR1 is MDHEN and CDR2 is SYDVKM. For the CDR3, the DNA is TGTGCCAGCAGTTTCGGCCGGGGGGGTTGGAAGCCCCAGCATTTT. This encodes CASSFGRGGWKPQHF.

The chain carries TRBV29-1 and TRBJ1-1; D gene unclear. Germline V gene sequence: CDR1 SQVTM, CDR2 ANQGSEA. The CDR3 covers 14 residues. Trimming removed 2 bases at V and 0 bases at J, with 10 bases between. The CDR3 spells CSVESTYMNTEAFF. CDR3 coding DNA: TGCAGCGTTGAAAGTACGTACATGAACACTGAAGCTTTCTTT.

This clone was detected once. The J gene is TRBJ2-1, the V gene TRBV6-4; 11 nucleotides match TRBD2. The CDR3 covers 16 residues. The V segment lost 3 bases and the J segment 4 bases; nucleotides outside the gene matches: 5. Looked up from germline, CDR1 is MRHNA and CDR2 is SNTAGT. The CDR3 DNA sequence: TGTGCCAGCAGTGAAAGCCGACTAGCGGGGTACAATGAGCAGTTCTTC. Protein sequence: CASSESRLAGYNEQFF.

The chain couples TRBV11-2 to TRBJ2-1, with D tentatively TRBD1 (6 bases). CDR3 length: 16 amino acids. The germline V and J ends were trimmed by 4 bases and 8 bases, with 21 bases remaining between them. Looked up from germline, CDR1 is SGHAT and CDR2 is FQNNGV. This chain's CDR3 is CASSSPGDPLGDEQFF. The CDR3 DNA reads as TGTGCCAGCAGCTCCCCAGGGGACCCCCTTGGCGATGAGCAGTTCTTC.

J is TRBJ2-3 and V is TRBV2; TRBD1 matches 9 bases. CDR3 length: 16 residues. The V gene's germline CDR1 is SNHLY and CDR2 FYNNEI. V trimming: 1 base; J trimming: 3 bases; junction bases outside the gene matches: 5. Here the CDR3 reads CASSEGDRVLTDTQYF. The CDR3 nucleotides are TGTGCCAGCAGTGAAGGGGACAGGGTTTTGACAGATACGCAGTATTTT.

A few counts support this clone. The chain couples TRBV4-2 to TRBJ1-6; no clear D. There are 14 residues in the CDR3. Germline assignment: CDR1 LGHNA and CDR2 YNFKEQ. V lost 5 bases and J lost 4, with 9 bases in between. CDR3: CASSAEVYNSPLHF. The CDR3 region has the DNA TGTGCCAGCAGCGCAGAGGTTTATAATTCACCCCTCCACTTT.

The rearrangement uses TRBV5-5 and TRBJ1-1; D gene ambiguous. The V gene lost 4 bases and the J gene lost 4 bases, with 20 bases spanning the gap. The CDR3 has 16 residues. CDR1 and CDR2 (germline): SGHKS, YYEKEE (reference sequence). This CDR3 reads CASSAQATIVVTEAFF. The CDR3 nucleotides are TGTGCCAGCAGCGCCCAGGCCACAATTGTTGTCACTGAAGCTTTCTTT.